The present T cell receptor (beta chain) was sequenced within a study of blood T cells in healthy people across ages. Findings and caveats of the study: Age showed a roughly linear inverse relationship with TCR beta diversity per million T cells. Greater diversity and more naive CD4+ cells were seen in long-lived donors than in aged donors.

The sample holds one count of this clonotype. Its specificity is not known. The sample, about 10 milliliters of peripheral blood, was drawn from each donor. Primers used in a second PCR of roughly 7 to 11 cycles were a sample-barcoded 5' primer and a J-beta primer mix. Each of the cDNA molecules was tagged by a template-switch adaptor with 12 random nucleotides. TCRdb independently ran MiXCR on the 5' RACE reads; one entry per CDR3 protein. Of 700,000 to 900,000 distinct CDR3 sequences in the sample, about 55% are singletons; the top ten hold under 50%. The CDR3 is 15 amino acids. V dropped 5 bases and J dropped 3; count of bases not matched to a gene: 10. The germline CDR1 and CDR2 sequences are SEHNR and FQNEAQ (reference sequence).

The material sequenced was blood. This chain connects TRBV7-9 to TRBJ2-7, with TRBD2 identical over 7 bases. The source of this sequence is a man older than 75 in good health. The CDR3 region is CASSPSGVTLYEQYF. CDR3 sequence (DNA): TGTGCCAGCAGCCCAAGCGGGGTGACACTCTACGAGCAGTACTTC.